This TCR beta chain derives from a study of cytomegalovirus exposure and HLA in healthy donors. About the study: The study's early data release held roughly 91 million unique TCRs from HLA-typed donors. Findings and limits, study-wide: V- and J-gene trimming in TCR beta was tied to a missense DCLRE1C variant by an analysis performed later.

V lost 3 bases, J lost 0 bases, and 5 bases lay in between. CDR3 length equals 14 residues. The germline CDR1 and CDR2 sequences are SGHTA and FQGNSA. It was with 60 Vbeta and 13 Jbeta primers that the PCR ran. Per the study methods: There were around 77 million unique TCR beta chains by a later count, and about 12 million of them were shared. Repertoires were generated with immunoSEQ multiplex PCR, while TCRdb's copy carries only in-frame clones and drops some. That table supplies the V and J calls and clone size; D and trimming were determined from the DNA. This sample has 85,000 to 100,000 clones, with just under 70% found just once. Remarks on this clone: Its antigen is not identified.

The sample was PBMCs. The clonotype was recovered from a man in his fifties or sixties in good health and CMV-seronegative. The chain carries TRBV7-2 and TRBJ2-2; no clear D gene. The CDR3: CASSFGPNTGELFF. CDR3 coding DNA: TGTGCCAGCAGCTTCGGTCCGAACACCGGGGAGCTGTTTTTT.